A selection of T cell receptor beta chains follows, all from one sample in a study of CD8 T cells in Susac syndrome. MiXCR was run by TCRdb on the immunoSEQ multiplex PCR reads, yielding one entry per CDR3 protein. In the table there are roughly 150,000 distinct CDR3 sequences, around 95% of which are singletons. The material sequenced was CD8+ T cells from PBMCs. The receptor set was obtained from a human donor with multiple sclerosis. CDR3s include the opening cysteine and the closing phenylalanine or tryptophan. Each record gives: J gene, V gene, D gene, clone size, CDR3 DNA, CDR3 protein. D genes are given only for firm matches. Clone sizes are given selectively: once, few, many, or a class where the clone is expanded.

>TRBJ2-3|TRBV9|NA|NA
TGTGCCAGCAGCGTAGGCCATGGTGGGCCGCTTACAGATACGCAGTATTTT
CASSVGHGGPLTDTQYF
>TRBJ1-5|TRBV3-1|NA|NA
TGTGCCAGCAGCCGCCCTCATCAGCCCCAGCATTTT
CASSRPHQPQHF
>TRBJ2-3|TRBV19|NA|NA
TGTGCCAGTAGTATGGTCCTATCGGGTCCATCGCAGTATTTT
CASSMVLSGPSQYF
>TRBJ2-5|TRBV7-9|TRBD2|NA
TGTGCCAGCAGCCCTCCGGGACTAGCGGACTTAGGGACCCAGTACTTC
CASSPPGLADLGTQYF
>TRBJ1-2|TRBV20-1|NA|NA
TGCAGTGCTAGAGATCCCAAGTCCTATGGCTACACCTTC
CSARDPKSYGYTF
>TRBJ2-3|TRBV29-1|TRBD2|NA
TGCAGCGTTGAAATCGCGTCGGGAACTAGCGGGGGACCACCCACAGATACGCAGTATTTT
CSVEIASGTSGGPPTDTQYF
>TRBJ2-1|TRBV29-1|NA|NA
TGCAGCGTTGAAGATGACCTAGACAGGCCAACCAATGAGCAGTTCTTC
CSVEDDLDRPTNEQFF
>TRBJ2-1|TRBV20-1|TRBD1|NA
TGCAGTGCTAGAGACAGGGGGCGCGGGGATGAGCAGTTCTTC
CSARDRGRGDEQFF
>TRBJ2-5|TRBV7-8|TRBD2|NA
TGTGCCAGCAGCTTATCCCGTGGACTAGCAGGCAGGAGGTGGACCCAGTACTTC
CASSLSRGLAGRRWTQYF
>TRBJ2-3|TRBV29-1|NA|NA
TGCAGCGTTGATTGGCGCACAGATACGCAGTATTTT
CSVDWRTDTQYF
>TRBJ1-2|TRBV29-1|NA|once
TGCAGCGTTGACGGGGGCGGTGGCTACACCTTC
CSVDGGGGYTF